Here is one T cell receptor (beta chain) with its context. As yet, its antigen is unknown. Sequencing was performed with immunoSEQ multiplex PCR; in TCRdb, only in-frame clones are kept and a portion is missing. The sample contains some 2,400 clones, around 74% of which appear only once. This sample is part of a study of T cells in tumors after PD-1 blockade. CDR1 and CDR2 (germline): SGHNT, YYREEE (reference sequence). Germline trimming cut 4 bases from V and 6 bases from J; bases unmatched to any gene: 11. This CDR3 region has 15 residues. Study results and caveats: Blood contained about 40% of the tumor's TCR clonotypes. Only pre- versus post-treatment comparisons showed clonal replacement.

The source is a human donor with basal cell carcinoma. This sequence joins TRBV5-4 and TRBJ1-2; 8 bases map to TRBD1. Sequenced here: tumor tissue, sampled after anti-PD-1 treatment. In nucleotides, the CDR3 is TGTGCCAGCAGCCTTCCGGGACAGGTCCTGGATGGCTACACCTTC. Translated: CASSLPGQVLDGYTF.